Below are 10 T cell receptor beta chains sequenced from a single sample in a study of shared clonotypes between healthy human individuals. Clones were sequenced by immunoSEQ multiplex PCR, and TCRdb holds only the in-frame ones, with some missing. Of millions of clones listed, more than 85% are singletons. The naive CD8 fraction comprised CD45RO-negative cells positively selected for CCR7 and excluded terminally differentiated effector memory CD45RA+ cells. What was sequenced was naive CD8+ T cells from PBMCs. The receptors originated from a man aged 18 to 29 in good health. Some clones in this sample may be carry-over from other donors' samples.

As concerns this clone: The sample carries other DNA sequences with the same CDR3. The CDR3 DNA sequence: TGTGCCAGCAGTTTCCCCGGGGGGGAAAAACTGTTTTTT. It codes for CASSFPGGEKLFF. This chain connects TRBV28 to TRBJ1-4, with D possibly matching TRBD1 (5 bases). Germline lookup yields CDR1 MDHEN and CDR2 SYDVKM. Trimming took off 3 bases at V and 8 bases at J, with 10 bases between the two ends. This CDR3 comprises 13 residues.

This clone was detected only once. The chain is built from TRBV7-8 and TRBJ2-2; 8 bases align to TRBD1. Trimming took 3 bases from V and 6 from J; bases not matched to a gene: 6. Per germline, CDR1 SGHVS and CDR2 FQNEAQ. The CDR3 loop spans 15 amino acids. The CDR3 DNA is TGTGCCAGCAGCTTGGGGGACAGGCTTCCCGGGGAGCTGTTTTTT. Translated, it gives CASSLGDRLPGELFF.

The chain employs TRBV5-4 and TRBJ1-1; 10 bases agree with TRBD1. The germline gives CDR1 SGHNT, CDR2 YYREEE (reference sequence). This CDR3 is 16 amino acids long. V trimming: 4 bases; J trimming: 6 bases; junction bases outside the gene matches: 12. CDR3 coding DNA: TGTGCCAGCAGCGGGGGGGACAGGGGACTGCTAGCTGAAGCTTTCTTT. Residues: CASSGGDRGLLAEAFF.

The V and J genes are TRBV29-1 and TRBJ1-1, with 7 bases lining up with TRBD1. Germline V CDR1 and CDR2: SQVTM, ANQGSEA. V shed 8 bases, J shed 0 bases, and the junction held 3 bases outside the gene matches. This CDR3 spans 12 amino acids. The CDR3 sequence: CSTQGLNTEAFF. The DNA of the CDR3 is TGCAGCACACAGGGGCTGAACACTGAAGCTTTCTTT.

The chain uses TRBV29-1 and TRBJ2-7; 8 nucleotides agree with TRBD2. V shed 3 bases and J 3 bases; nucleotides not matched to a gene: 7. CDR3 length: 14 amino acids. Germline loops: CDR1 SQVTM, CDR2 ANQGSEA. CDR3 nucleotide sequence: TGCAGCGTTGATGGCGCTAGCGGGTTCTACGAGCAGTACTTC. It translates to CSVDGASGFYEQYF.

The rearrangement links TRBV29-1 to TRBJ2-7; 7 bases match TRBD1. The trim removed 7 bases at V and 0 bases at J, leaving 6 bases unmatched. Germline CDR1 is SQVTM and CDR2 is ANQGSEA. The CDR3 consists of 13 residues. The CDR3 nucleotides read TGCAGCGCTCACGCAGGGGGCTCCTACGAGCAGTACTTC. Translating it yields CSAHAGGSYEQYF.

This sequence joins TRBV28 and TRBJ2-5, with D tentatively TRBD2 (5 bases). The germline gives CDR1 MDHEN, CDR2 SYDVKM. The CDR3 is made up of 16 amino acids. Trimming left V 3 bases short and J 5 bases short, with 19 bases between. Here the CDR3 DNA reads TGTGCCAGCAGTTTTGTTGCGGGCGAGATTGTGGAGACCCAGTACTTC. It codes for CASSFVAGEIVETQYF. The variable domain in full, completed from reference TRBV28 and TRBJ2-5, reads DVKVTQSSRYLVKRTGEKVFLECVQDMDHENMFWYRQDPGLGLRLIYFSYDVKMKEKGDIPEGYSVSREKKERFSLILESASTNQTSMYLCASSFVAGEIVETQYFGPGTRLLVL.

This chain links TRBV27 with TRBJ2-1; TRBD1 matches 9 bases. Per the germline V gene, CDR1 is MNHEY and CDR2 is SMNVEV (reference sequence). V was pared by 7 bases and J by 4 bases, with 2 bases of the junction left unmatched. CDR3 size: 13 residues. Here the CDR3 reads CASTTGGYNEQFF. CDR3 DNA: TGTGCCAGCACGACAGGGGGGTACAATGAGCAGTTCTTC.

The V call is TRBV5-1, the J call TRBJ1-2; TRBD1 is a possible D gene (5 bases). Germline CDR1 SGHRS, CDR2 YFSETQ. The CDR3 consists of 13 residues. V dropped 2 bases and J dropped 8 bases, with 13 bases sitting between them. CDR3 coding DNA: TGCGCCAGCAGCTTCCCGGACTGGGACGGCTACACCTTC. Protein product: CASSFPDWDGYTF.

This chain links TRBV10-3 with TRBJ2-7; 9 bases line up with TRBD1. Germline V CDR1 and CDR2: ENHRY, SYGVKD. The CDR3 loop spans 15 amino acids. Unmatched junction bases numbered 8, after V lost 5 bases and J lost 3 bases. CDR3 DNA: TGTGCCATCAGTCACGACGGGACAGGGAGCTACGAGCAGTACTTC. Amino acid sequence: CAISHDGTGSYEQYF.